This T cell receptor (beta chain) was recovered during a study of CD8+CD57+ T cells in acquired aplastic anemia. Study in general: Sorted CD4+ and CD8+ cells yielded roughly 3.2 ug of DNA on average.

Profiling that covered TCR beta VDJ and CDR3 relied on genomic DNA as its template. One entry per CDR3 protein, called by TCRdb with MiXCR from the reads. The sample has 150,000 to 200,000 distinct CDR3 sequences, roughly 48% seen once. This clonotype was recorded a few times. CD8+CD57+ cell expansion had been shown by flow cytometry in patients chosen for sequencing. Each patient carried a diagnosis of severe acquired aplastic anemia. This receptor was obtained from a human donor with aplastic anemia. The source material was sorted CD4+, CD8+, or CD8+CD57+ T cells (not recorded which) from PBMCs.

The CDR3 region has the DNA TGTGCCACCAGGTGGGGACAGGATGGAACCGGGGAGCTGTTTTTT. Protein sequence: CATRWGQDGTGELFF. V is TRBV15 and J is TRBJ2-2, with TRBD1 matching 8 bases. The germline V gene has CDR1 LNHNV and CDR2 YYDKDF (reference sequence). Trimming removed 6 bases from V and 5 bases from J; junction bases left unmatched: 8. This CDR3 contains 15 residues.